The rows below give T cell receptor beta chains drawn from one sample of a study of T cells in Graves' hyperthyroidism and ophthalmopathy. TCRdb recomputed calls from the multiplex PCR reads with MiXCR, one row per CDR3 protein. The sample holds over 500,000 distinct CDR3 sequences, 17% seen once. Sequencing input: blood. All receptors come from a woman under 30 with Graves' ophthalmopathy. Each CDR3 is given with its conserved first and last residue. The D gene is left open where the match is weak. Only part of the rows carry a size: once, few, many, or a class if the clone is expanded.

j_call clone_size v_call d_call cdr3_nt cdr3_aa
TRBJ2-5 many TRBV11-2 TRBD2 TGTGCCAGCAGGATGACTAGCTGGGAGACCCAGTACTTC CASRMTSWETQYF
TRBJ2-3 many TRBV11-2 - TGTGCCAGCAGCTTAGGGGGTCTAGTTCAAGATACGCAGTATTTT CASSLGGLVQDTQYF
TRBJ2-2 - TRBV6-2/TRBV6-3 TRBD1 TGTGCCAGCAGAAGACAGGGGAACACCGGGGGGCTGTTTTTT CASRRQGNTGGLFF
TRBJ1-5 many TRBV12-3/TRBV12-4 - TGTGCCAGCAGTCCGAGGGGGGGGACACACTTAGTCGGGAGCAATCAGCCCCAGCATTTT CASSPRGGTHLVGSNQPQHF
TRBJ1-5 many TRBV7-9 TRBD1 TGTGCCAGCAGCTTAGACGCAGGGGGTTTTTGGCCCCAGCATTTT CASSLDAGGFWPQHF
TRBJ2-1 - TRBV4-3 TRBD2 TGCGCCAGCAGTCCAACTAGCGGGCCAATTTCCTACAATGAGCAGTTCTTC CASSPTSGPISYNEQFF
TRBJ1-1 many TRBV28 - TGTGCCAGCAGTTCGGCTCCCCGCGCTTTCTTT CASSSAPRAFF
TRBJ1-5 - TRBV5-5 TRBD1 TGTGCCAGCAGCGAAGACAGGGGTTCTAGCCGGCCCCAGCATTTT CASSEDRGSSRPQHF
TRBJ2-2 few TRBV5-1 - TGCGCCAGCAGCCCAAGGACAGAGGCCGGGGAGCTGTTTTTT CASSPRTEAGELFF
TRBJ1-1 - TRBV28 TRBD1 TGTGCCAGCAGAGTCACAGGGGGCGGATGGAACACTGAAGCTTTCTTT CASRVTGGGWNTEAFF
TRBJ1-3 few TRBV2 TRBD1 TGTGCCAGCGGAAGGACAGGGGTCCCGTCTGGAAACACCATATATTTT CASGRTGVPSGNTIYF
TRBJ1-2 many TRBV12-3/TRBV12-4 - TGTGCCAGCAGTTTAAGGAGATCCACCGGCTACACCTTC CASSLRRSTGYTF
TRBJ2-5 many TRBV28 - TGTGCCAGCACAGGGACGTACCAAGAGACCCAGTACTTC CASTGTYQETQYF
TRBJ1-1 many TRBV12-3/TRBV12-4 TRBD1 TGTGCCAGCAGTTTGGGTACCAGGGACAGGGGGAACACTGAAGCTTTCTTT CASSLGTRDRGNTEAFF
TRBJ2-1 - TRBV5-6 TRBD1 TGTGCCAGCAGCGGAGGGGGGACAGGGTCCTACAATGAGCAGTTCTTC CASSGGGTGSYNEQFF
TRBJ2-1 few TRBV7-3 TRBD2 TGTGCCAGCAGCAGGGGACTAGCGGGGAATGAGCAGTTCTTC CASSRGLAGNEQFF
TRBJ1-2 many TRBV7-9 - TGTGCCAGCAGCTTAGAGGTGGACTACACCTTC CASSLEVDYTF
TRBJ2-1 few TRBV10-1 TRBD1 TGCGCCAGCAGTGACCTCGGGACAGGGTACAATGAGCAGTTCTTC CASSDLGTGYNEQFF
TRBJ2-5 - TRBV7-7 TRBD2 TGTGCTAGCAGCTTAGCGGGAATTCGAGAGACCCAGTACTTC CASSLAGIRETQYF
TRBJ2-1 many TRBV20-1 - TGCAGTGCTGAAGCCCCTAGCAGCAATGAGCAGTTCTTC CSAEAPSSNEQFF
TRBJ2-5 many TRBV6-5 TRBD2 TGTGCCAGCAGTTACGGGCGGGGGGCCACAAGGGAGACCCAGTACTTC CASSYGRGATRETQYF
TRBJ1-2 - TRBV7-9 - TGTGCCAGCAGCTTATTGGTAGGGCCCCAGTTTGGCTACACCTTC CASSLLVGPQFGYTF
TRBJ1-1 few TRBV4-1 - TGCGCCAGCAGCCAAGCTTGGGCAGAGGAAGCTTTCTTT CASSQAWAEEAFF
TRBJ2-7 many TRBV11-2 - TGTGCCAGCAGCCCCCGGGAACCCTACGAGCAGTACTTC CASSPREPYEQYF
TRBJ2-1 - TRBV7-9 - TGTGCCAGCAGCATAGTGGGTTACAATGAGCAGTTCTTC CASSIVGYNEQFF
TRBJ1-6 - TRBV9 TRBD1 TGTGCCAGCAGCGAGGGACAGGCGGCAGCATCCCTCCACTTT CASSEGQAAASLHF
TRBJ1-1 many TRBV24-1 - TGTGCCACAAAGGAAAGGGCCCTGACTGAAGCTTTCTTT CATKERALTEAFF
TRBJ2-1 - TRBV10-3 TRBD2 TGTGCCGGCGCTAGCGGGGGAGACCGATGGAACAATGAGCAGTTCTTC CAGASGGDRWNNEQFF
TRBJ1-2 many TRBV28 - TGTGCCAGCAGTCGCCGGGAGCCGGGTTATGGCTACACCTTC CASSRREPGYGYTF
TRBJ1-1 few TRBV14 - TGTGCCAGCAGTGCCGGGGGTCTTGAAGCTTTCTTT CASSAGGLEAFF
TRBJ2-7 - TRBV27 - TGTGCCAGCAGTTTAAGGCTTAACTACGAGCGGTGCTTC CASSLRLNYERCF
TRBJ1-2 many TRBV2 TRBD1 TGTGCCAGCTTTCACAGGGGTGAGGGGAATGGCTACACCTTC CASFHRGEGNGYTF
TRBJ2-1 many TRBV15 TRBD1 TGTGCCACCAGCAGAGATAACCCGGGACAGGGGTACAATGAGCAGTTCTTC CATSRDNPGQGYNEQFF
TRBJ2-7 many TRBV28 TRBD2 TGTGCCAGCAGTTCGCCTCAGACAGCGGGATACGAGCAGTACTTC CASSSPQTAGYEQYF
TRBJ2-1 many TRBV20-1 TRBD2 TGCAGTGCTAGCAACTCTACGCGGGGGAATGAGCAGTTCTTC CSASNSTRGNEQFF
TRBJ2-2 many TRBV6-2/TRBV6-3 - TGTGCCGCTCGGGGTTGGGACACCGGGGAGCTGTTTTTT CAARGWDTGELFF
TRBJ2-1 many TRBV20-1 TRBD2 TGCAGTGCTAGTGAGCGGGAGGGACACAATGAGCAGTTCTTC CSASEREGHNEQFF
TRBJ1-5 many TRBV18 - TGTGCCAGCTCACCACTCGGGTCTCAGCCCCAGCATTTT CASSPLGSQPQHF
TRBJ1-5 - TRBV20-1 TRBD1 TGCAGTGCAACCACAGGGGGTATCAATCAGCCCCAGCATTTT CSATTGGINQPQHF
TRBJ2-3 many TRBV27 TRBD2 TGTGCCAGCAGTGAAACTAGCGGGAGGCCCCCTGGGGGCACAGATACGCAGTATTTT CASSETSGRPPGGTDTQYF
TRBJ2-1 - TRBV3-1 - TGTGCCAGCAGCCAAGGCGGGTCTGCCTACAATGAGCAGTTCTTC CASSQGGSAYNEQFF
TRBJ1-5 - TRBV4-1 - TGCGCCAGCAGCCCGGGACAAGAGAATCAGCCCCAGCATTTT CASSPGQENQPQHF
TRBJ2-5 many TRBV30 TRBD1 TGTGCCTGGAGTGTTCCCCCCAGGGGGCCGGGGGAGACCCAGTACTTC CAWSVPPRGPGETQYF
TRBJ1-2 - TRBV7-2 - TGTGCCAGCAGTTATTCCGGGACGGCGCCTTCGCATGGCTACACCTTC CASSYSGTAPSHGYTF
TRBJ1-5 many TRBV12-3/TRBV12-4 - TGTGCCAGCAGCGCCGGTCGGAGGGGACACCAGCCCCAGCATTTT CASSAGRRGHQPQHF